These 8 T cell receptor beta chains were all obtained from the same sample, sequenced in a study of T-cell reconstitution after alpha-beta-depleted transplantation in children. Preparation of the TCRbeta library involved a method that used unique molecular identifiers. TCRdb called the PCR reads again in MiXCR, with one record for every CDR3 protein. The sample holds about 640,000 distinct CDR3 sequences, around a sixth seen once. The source material was PBMCs from the stem cell graft donor, sampled from the stem cell graft. These receptors were collected from a human donor who donated a stem cell graft to a child with acute myeloid leukemia.

This clonotype has at least ten counts. The rearrangement joins TRBV20-1 to TRBJ2-2; 7 bases are a match to TRBD2. Germline V lookup: CDR1 DFQATT, CDR2 SNEGSKA (reference sequence). This CDR3 is built from 15 residues. Germline trimming cut 3 bases from V and 3 bases from J; bases unmatched to any gene: 7. CDR3 sequence: CSASKRLADTGELFF. The CDR3 nucleotides are TGCAGTGCTAGTAAGCGACTAGCCGACACCGGGGAGCTGTTTTTT.

This clonotype turned up a few times. The V call is TRBV12-3 or TRBV12-4, the J call TRBJ2-7; tentatively, D is TRBD1 (6 bases). The V gene lost 3 bases and the J gene lost 1 base, with 13 bases spanning the gap. The CDR3 totals 15 residues. Here the CDR3 DNA reads TGTGCCAGCAGTTTTCGACAGGCTCATTCCTACGAGCAGTACGTC. Translation gives CASSFRQAHSYEQYV.

This clonotype was counted at least ten times. The chain couples TRBV20-1 to TRBJ2-1; tentative D call: TRBD2 (7 bases). Trimming stripped 5 bases from V and 2 bases from J, with 13 bases between. Germline loops: CDR1 DFQATT, CDR2 SNEGSKA (reference sequence). The CDR3 contains 14 residues. Here the CDR3 reads CSAGWGGTYNEQFF. DNA for the CDR3: TGCAGTGCTGGGTGGGGGGGCACCTACAATGAGCAGTTCTTC.

This clonotype was observed a handful of times. The V call is TRBV6-5, the J call TRBJ2-1; D unresolved. There are 15 residues in the CDR3. The V gene's germline CDR1 is MNHEY and CDR2 SVGAGI. The ends were cut back, 2 bases at V and 5 bases at J, with 13 bases in the middle. Written as DNA, the CDR3 is TGTGCCAGCAGTTACCTGAAATGGCCCGACAATGAGCAGTTCTTC. Translating gives CASSYLKWPDNEQFF.

This clonotype was detected ten times or more. The V gene is TRBV5-6, the J gene TRBJ2-1; D is unclear. This CDR3 has 14 amino acids. With 2 bases removed from V and 7 bases from J, the gap between germline ends came to 13 bases. Germline CDR1 is SGHDT and CDR2 is YYEEEE. CDR3: CASSFDGFVNEQFF. The CDR3 coding sequence is TGTGCCAGCAGCTTTGATGGCTTTGTGAATGAGCAGTTCTTC.

The V gene is TRBV20-1, the J gene TRBJ1-6; 11 nucleotides match TRBD1. The V and J ends lost 0 bases and 10 bases, in that order; junction bases with no gene match: 5. The CDR3 has 15 residues. The germline V gene encodes CDR1 DFQATT and CDR2 SNEGSKA (reference sequence). CDR3 nucleotides: TGCAGTGCTAGAGATGGACAGGGGGCGAAGTCACCCCTCCACTTT. Translated, it gives CSARDGQGAKSPLHF.

The V gene is TRBV7-2, the J gene TRBJ1-1; D not certain. The CDR3 length is 15 residues. The germline CDR1 and CDR2 sequences are SGHTA and FQGNSA. V lost 1 base to trimming and J lost 2 bases, with 11 bases between them. The CDR3 loop reads CASSLGSFRNTEAFF. The CDR3 nucleotides read TGTGCCAGCAGCTTAGGTTCTTTCAGAAACACTGAAGCTTTCTTT.

This clonotype was seen ten or more times. The chain recombines TRBV12-3 or TRBV12-4 with TRBJ2-1; 7 positions agree with TRBD2. V shed 5 bases and J 8 bases; nucleotides not matched to a gene: 3. The CDR3 runs 12 residues. This chain's CDR3 is CASSPGRDEQFF. In nucleotides, the CDR3 is TGTGCCAGCAGTCCTGGGAGGGATGAGCAGTTCTTC.